This T cell receptor beta chain was captured by sequencing in a study of T cell responses to AZD1222 COVID-19 vaccine. The CDR3 spans 16 residues. V lost 2 bases and J 0 bases, leaving 11 bases between the germline ends. Germline-derived CDR1 and CDR2 are ENHRY and SYGVKD. Clones were read by immunoSEQ multiplex PCR, and TCRdb kept only the in-frame ones, dropping some. This sample has 90,000 to 120,000 clones, with approximately 92% found just once. The source of this sequence is an adult who received the AZD1222 COVID-19 vaccine. Sample: peripheral blood, taken 28 days after the second AZD1222 dose. V is TRBV10-3 and J is TRBJ1-3, with D unclear. The CDR3 here is CAISEGLGNSGNTIYF. CDR3 coding DNA: TGTGCCATCAGTGAGGGACTTGGGAACTCTGGAAACACCATATATTTT.